This passage covers 21 T cell receptor beta chains from one sample sequenced in a study of T cells after yellow fever vaccination. TCRdb recomputed calls from the 5' RACE reads with MiXCR, one row per CDR3 protein. The sample lists almost 600,000 distinct CDR3 sequences, roughly 14% occurring once. Sequences were derived from PBMCs, sampled on the day of the yellow fever booster vaccination. The source of these receptors is a man under 40 who received the YFV17D yellow fever vaccine.

The J gene is TRBJ2-3, the V gene TRBV6-2 or TRBV6-3; D is unclear. This CDR3 region has 12 residues. V was clipped by 8 bases and J by 2 bases, with 8 bases between them. The germline gives CDR1 MNHEY, CDR2 SVGEGT. CDR3 region: CASGPYTDTQYF. The CDR3 DNA follows: TGTGCCAGCGGCCCCTACACAGATACGCAGTATTTT.

This clonotype was counted a few times. The chain carries TRBV7-9 and TRBJ2-5, with D perhaps TRBD1 (5 bases). This CDR3 comprises 13 residues. V lost 5 bases and J lost 4, with 11 bases in between. Per germline, CDR1 SEHNR and CDR2 FQNEAQ (reference sequence). The CDR3 sequence is CASSRDSTETQYF. CDR3 coding DNA: TGTGCCAGCAGCCGAGACAGTACAGAGACCCAGTACTTC.

This clonotype has only a few counts. V usage is TRBV12-3 or TRBV12-4 and J usage is TRBJ2-7; TRBD1 matches at 9 bases. The junction had 4 bases not matched to a gene; V was cut back by 6 bases and J by 1 base. The CDR3 extends over 14 amino acids. The CDR3 DNA reads TGTGCCAGCAGGATGACAGGGGGGTCCTACGAGCAGTACTTC. This codes for CASRMTGGSYEQYF.

This clonotype has only a few counts. V and J are TRBV20-1 and TRBJ2-1; 9 bases are a match to TRBD2. The J segment lost 9 bases and the V segment lost 1 base, leaving 13 bases of the junction unmatched. CDR3 size: 16 residues. From germline, CDR1 is DFQATT and CDR2 SNEGSKA (reference sequence). The CDR3 DNA is TGCAGTGCTAGAGGGACTGGCGGGAGGGCCCTCATTGAGCAGTTCTTC. Its protein product is CSARGTGGRALIEQFF.

V gene TRBV7-9 combines with J gene TRBJ1-2; D remains ambiguous. Deletions cut 0 bases from V and 5 bases from J, with 10 bases between. The CDR3 is 14 residues long. The germline V gene encodes CDR1 SEHNR and CDR2 FQNEAQ (reference sequence). The CDR3 sequence is CASSLADTVYGYTF. CDR3 in DNA: TGTGCCAGCAGCTTAGCCGATACGGTTTATGGCTACACCTTC.

A few counts support this clonotype. DNA for the CDR3: TGTGCCTGGAGTTTAGGACAGGGGGCCTACGAGCAGTACTTC. Residues: CAWSLGQGAYEQYF. The chain combines TRBV30 with TRBJ2-7; 10 bases line up with TRBD1. This CDR3 spans 14 amino acids. Trimming took 2 bases from V and 2 from J; bases not matched to a gene: 3. Germline V gene sequence: CDR1 GTSNPN, CDR2 SVGIG (reference sequence).

The gene calls are TRBV7-9 and TRBJ2-5, with D perhaps assigned TRBD1 or TRBD2 (5 bases each). Germline V gene sequence: CDR1 SEHNR, CDR2 FQNEAQ (reference sequence). The CDR3 length is 15 residues. The ends were cut back, 4 bases at V and 6 bases at J, with 18 bases in the middle. This CDR3 reads CASSSSQGWGKTQYF. CDR3 DNA: TGTGCCAGCAGCTCCTCGCAGGGTTGGGGGAAGACCCAGTACTTC.

This chain joins TRBV4-2 and TRBJ2-5; 11 bases map to TRBD2. Germline V gene sequence: CDR1 LGHNA, CDR2 YNFKEQ. J gave up 4 bases and V 1 base, and 8 bases lay outside the gene matches. The CDR3 consists of 17 residues. CDR3 coding DNA: TGTGCCAGCAGCCAAGGAATAGCGGGAGGGCCTGGAGAGACCCAGTACTTC. This codes for CASSQGIAGGPGETQYF.

This clonotype was found a few times. The chain joins TRBV5-1 to TRBJ2-3; D not resolved. Germline loops: CDR1 SGHRS, CDR2 YFSETQ. V was cut by 7 bases and J by 0 bases, with 9 bases left in between. The CDR3 loop spans 13 amino acids. CDR3 residues: CASGRSSTDTQYF. In DNA, the CDR3 is TGCGCCAGCGGACGGTCTAGCACAGATACGCAGTATTTT.

This sequence joins TRBV7-9 and TRBJ1-4; TRBD1 is a possible D gene (6 bases). The CDR3 totals 15 residues. Trimming pared 0 bases from V and 7 bases from J, leaving 12 bases between. The germline gives CDR1 SEHNR, CDR2 FQNEAQ (reference sequence). The CDR3 sequence: CASSLAEIRGEKLFF. In DNA form, the CDR3 reads TGTGCCAGCAGCTTAGCGGAAATCAGGGGTGAAAAACTGTTTTTT.

J is TRBJ2-1 and V is TRBV18; 11 nucleotides match TRBD2. V was pared by 2 bases and J by 9 bases, with 6 bases of the junction left unmatched. The CDR3 is made up of 15 amino acids. Germline loops: CDR1 KGHSH, CDR2 LQKENI. The DNA of the CDR3 is TGTGCCAGCTCACCATCGGAGACTAGCGGGATTGAGCAGTTCTTC. Amino acid sequence: CASSPSETSGIEQFF.

In this sample, this clonotype turned up a few times. This chain links TRBV27 with TRBJ2-2; D is ambiguous. The CDR3 extends over 13 amino acids. Trimming left V 5 bases short and J 4 bases short, with 8 bases between. Looked up from germline, CDR1 is MNHEY and CDR2 is SMNVEV (reference sequence). CDR3 nucleotide sequence: TGTGCCAGCAGTCAAACAGCCACCGGGGAGCTGTTTTTT. It codes for CASSQTATGELFF.

This clonotype was counted many times. The V call is TRBV5-1, the J call TRBJ1-1; unclear D gene. Germline-derived CDR1 and CDR2 are SGHRS and YFSETQ. Trimming removed 0 bases at V and 7 bases at J, with 10 bases between. This CDR3 spans 13 amino acids. CDR3 amino acids: CASSLVFGSEAFF. CDR3 sequence (DNA): TGCGCCAGCAGCTTGGTTTTCGGCAGTGAAGCTTTCTTT.

This clonotype was observed a few times. The J gene is TRBJ1-4, the V gene TRBV19, with 7 bases that match TRBD1. CDR1 and CDR2 from the germline V gene are LNHDA and SQIVND (reference sequence). V shed 9 bases, J shed 0 bases, and the junction held 7 bases outside the gene matches. This CDR3 has 15 amino acids. The CDR3 DNA follows: TGTGCCAGCTACAGGGGAGGAACAACTAATGAAAAACTGTTTTTT. Protein sequence: CASYRGGTTNEKLFF.

A few counts support this clonotype. The chain carries TRBV18 and TRBJ1-5; TRBD1 might be the D (6 bases). Germline-derived CDR1 and CDR2 are KGHSH and LQKENI. The germline V and J ends were trimmed by 3 bases and 6 bases, with 18 bases remaining between them. This CDR3 region has 16 residues. For the CDR3, the DNA is TGTGCCAGCTCACCCCGTCAGGCTCAGGGGTCTCAGCCCCAGCATTTT. Encoded protein: CASSPRQAQGSQPQHF.

There are a few counts of this clonotype. The chain recombines TRBV7-9 with TRBJ2-1, with unresolved D. Trimming cost V 5 bases and J 7 bases, with 15 bases left between them. This CDR3 has 14 residues. Germline CDR1 reads SEHNR; CDR2 reads FQNEAQ (reference sequence). Here the CDR3 reads CASSPMSSWNEQFF. The DNA of the CDR3 is TGTGCCAGCAGCCCCATGTCTAGTTGGAATGAGCAGTTCTTC.

The table lists this clonotype with a few counts. The chain carries TRBV10-3 and TRBJ2-3, with D hard to call. The CDR3 is 18 residues long. Germline CDR1 is ENHRY and CDR2 is SYGVKD. The V gene lost 0 bases and the J gene lost 0 bases, with 16 bases spanning the gap. As DNA, the CDR3 is TGTGCCATCAGTGAGTCGGTCCCGTCGCTGCCTAGCACAGATACGCAGTATTTT. The encoded protein is CAISESVPSLPSTDTQYF.

This CDR3 reads CASSTRKGQEVVGEQYF. The CDR3 DNA reads as TGCGCCAGCAGCACCAGGAAGGGACAGGAGGTCGTGGGCGAGCAGTACTTC. The V gene is TRBV5-1, the J gene TRBJ2-7, with 8 positions matching TRBD1. The germline gives CDR1 SGHRS, CDR2 YFSETQ. The CDR3 is 17 amino acids. V lost 4 bases to trimming and J lost 6 bases; unmatched junction nucleotides: 18.

A few counts support this clonotype. The chain has TRBV7-8 and TRBJ1-1; the D is unclear. The germline gives CDR1 SGHVS, CDR2 FQNEAQ. V shed 5 bases and J shed 1 base, with 8 bases lying between them. This CDR3 region has 13 residues. In DNA form, the CDR3 reads TGTGCCAGCAGCCCCGGTAAGAACACTGAAGCTTTCTTT. This gives the protein CASSPGKNTEAFF.

The chain employs TRBV15 and TRBJ2-3; 10 bases line up with TRBD1. CDR1 LNHNV and CDR2 YYDKDF come from the germline V gene (reference sequence). Unmatched junction bases numbered 12, after V lost 8 bases and J lost 4 bases. This CDR3 contains 16 residues. The CDR3: CATSRNPGQGADTQYF. The CDR3 nucleotides read TGTGCCACCTCTCGAAACCCCGGACAGGGGGCAGATACGCAGTATTTT.

This clonotype was seen more than once but under ten times. V and J are TRBV7-9 and TRBJ2-7; maybe TRBD2 (5 bases). Trimming cost V 1 base and J 0 bases, with 7 bases left between them. The CDR3 consists of 14 residues. Germline CDR1 SEHNR, CDR2 FQNEAQ (reference sequence). This chain's CDR3 is CASSLDGDSYEQYF. CDR3 DNA: TGTGCCAGCAGCTTAGACGGGGACTCCTACGAGCAGTACTTC.